This entry lists 19 T cell receptor beta chains sequenced from one sample in a study of shared clonotypes between healthy human individuals. The assay was immunoSEQ multiplex PCR, and TCRdb's table has in-frame clones only and misses some. The repertoire has over a million clones, 98% of them found once; the top ten carry roughly 0.42%. Sequenced: naive CD4+ T cells sorted from blood. Subset in this sample: CD45RA+ positively selected. The receptors stem from a man aged 30-40 years in good health.

This rearrangement joins TRBV6-6 to TRBJ2-2; D may be TRBD1 (8 bases). Germline CDR1 reads MNHNY; CDR2 reads SVGAGI (reference sequence). V was trimmed by 7 bases and J by 3 bases, leaving 18 bases between them. The CDR3 contains 16 residues. This CDR3 is CASTHRGGRDTGELFF. The CDR3, as DNA: TGTGCCAGCACCCACAGGGGGGGGCGCGACACCGGGGAGCTGTTTTTT.

Details on this clone: Different DNA sequences within this sample yield the same CDR3. The chain recombines TRBV28 with TRBJ1-2; D is uncertain. V lost 6 bases and J 0 bases, leaving 8 bases between the germline ends. CDR3 size: 13 residues. Germline V lookup: CDR1 MDHEN, CDR2 SYDVKM. CDR3 in amino acids: CASSPTANYGYTF. CDR3 nucleotide sequence: TGTGCCAGCAGCCCCACAGCTAACTATGGCTACACCTTC.

The chain has TRBV25-1 and TRBJ1-3; TRBD1 is a possible D gene (6 bases). Germline V gene lookup returns CDR1 MGHDK and CDR2 SYGVNS. The germline V and J ends were trimmed by 7 bases and 0 bases, with 13 bases remaining between them. The CDR3 extends over 15 amino acids. The CDR3 spells CASKDSSSSGNTIYF. CDR3 coding DNA: TGTGCCAGCAAGGACAGCTCTAGCTCTGGAAACACCATATATTTT.

The chain recombines TRBV10-2 with TRBJ2-7; no clear D gene. The V gene lost 3 bases and the J gene lost 3 bases, with 6 bases spanning the gap. This CDR3 is 12 amino acids long. The V gene's germline CDR1 is WSHSY and CDR2 SAAADI. The chain's CDR3 is CASSDRSYEQYF. DNA for the CDR3: TGCGCCAGCAGTGATAGAAGCTACGAGCAGTACTTC.

This clone was counted a single time. This sequence joins TRBV14 and TRBJ2-1, with TRBD2 matching 8 bases. CDR3 length: 18 amino acids. Per germline, CDR1 SGHDN and CDR2 FVKESK. J lost 5 bases, V lost 0 bases, and 12 bases had no gene match. In nucleotides, the CDR3 is TGTGCCAGCAGCCAAGAAAAGAGGTCCATAGCGGGAAACAATGAGCAGTTCTTC. Translating gives CASSQEKRSIAGNNEQFF.

The chain is built from TRBV9 and TRBJ2-1; TRBD2 might be the D (6 bases). V gave up 0 bases and J gave up 6 bases, with 13 bases separating them. Germline assignment: CDR1 SGDLS and CDR2 YYNGEE. The CDR3 is 15 amino acids. CDR3 amino acids: CASSVGEASSNEQFF. For the CDR3, the DNA is TGTGCCAGCAGCGTAGGGGAGGCTAGCAGCAATGAGCAGTTCTTC.

V usage is TRBV7-2 and J usage is TRBJ2-3, with D perhaps TRBD2 (6 bases). V was cut by 5 bases and J by 2 bases, with 17 bases left in between. CDR3 size: 16 residues. Germline loops: CDR1 SGHTA, CDR2 FQGNSA. This CDR3 is CASSHPPGLITDTQYF. CDR3 sequence (DNA): TGTGCCAGCAGCCACCCGCCGGGACTCATCACAGATACGCAGTATTTT.

The chain uses TRBV19 and TRBJ2-7; TRBD2 matches at 12 bases. With 4 bases clipped from V and 5 bases from J, the junction kept 15 bases outside the gene matches. The CDR3 has 18 amino acids. The germline V gene encodes CDR1 LNHDA and CDR2 SQIVND (reference sequence). CDR3 sequence: CASSTWTSGTRFSNEQYF. For the CDR3, the DNA is TGTGCCAGTAGTACCTGGACTAGCGGGACCCGTTTTTCGAACGAGCAGTACTTC.

The chain combines TRBV29-1 with TRBJ1-3; possible D gene TRBD1, 6 bases. The germline CDR1 and CDR2 sequences are SQVTM and ANQGSEA. V was cut by 7 bases and J by 0 bases, with 10 bases left in between. This CDR3 has 13 amino acids. DNA for the CDR3: TGCAGCGGGGGACACAGCTCTGGAAACACCATATATTTT. Its protein product is CSGGHSSGNTIYF.

The chain employs TRBV7-6 and TRBJ1-3, with D possibly TRBD1 on 5 matching bases. Trimming took off 0 bases at V and 1 base at J, with 7 bases between the two ends. The germline V gene encodes CDR1 SGHVS and CDR2 FNYEAQ. The CDR3 sequence is 15 residues long. The CDR3 here is CASSLAGGSGNTIYF. CDR3 in DNA: TGTGCCAGCAGCTTAGCGGGGGGATCTGGAAACACCATATATTTT.

This chain joins TRBV7-7 and TRBJ2-2; no definite D call. This CDR3 spans 13 amino acids. V dropped 2 bases and J dropped 7 bases, with 8 bases sitting between them. Germline CDR1 reads SSHAT; CDR2 reads FNYEAQ (reference sequence). The CDR3 is CASSLLANGELFF. In DNA form, the CDR3 reads TGTGCCAGCAGCTTATTGGCGAACGGGGAGCTGTTTTTT.

The chain is built from TRBV19 and TRBJ1-4, with D possibly being TRBD1 (6 bases). Germline V lookup: CDR1 LNHDA, CDR2 SQIVND (reference sequence). Trimming cost V 7 bases and J 0 bases, with 15 bases left between them. There are 16 residues in the CDR3. DNA for the CDR3: TGTGCCAGTATAGGGGGGGAAGGGCCAACTAATGAAAAACTGTTTTTT. It translates to CASIGGEGPTNEKLFF.

The rearrangement uses TRBV7-9 and TRBJ2-7; D unresolved. Germline loops: CDR1 SEHNR, CDR2 FQNEAQ (reference sequence). V was trimmed by 1 base and J by 3 bases, leaving 10 bases between them. CDR3 size: 14 residues. The CDR3 DNA sequence: TGTGCCAGCAGCTTAGAAGGGCGATACTACGAGCAGTACTTC. Protein: CASSLEGRYYEQYF.

The chain combines TRBV18 with TRBJ2-1; 7 nucleotides align to TRBD2. This CDR3 region has 16 residues. In germline, CDR1 is KGHSH, CDR2 LQKENI. Unmatched junction bases numbered 6, after V lost 0 bases and J lost 4 bases. CDR3 sequence (DNA): TGTGCCAGCTCACCACCGGGCGGGAGTAGGTACAATGAGCAGTTCTTC. It codes for CASSPPGGSRYNEQFF.

This chain connects TRBV10-3 to TRBJ2-7, with TRBD1 matching over 9 bases. Looked up from germline, CDR1 is ENHRY and CDR2 is SYGVKD. The trim removed 6 bases at V and 4 bases at J, leaving 4 bases unmatched. This CDR3 spans 13 amino acids. CDR3 nucleotides: TGTGCCATCAGACAGGGGGCAATGTACGAGCAGTACTTC. Translation gives CAIRQGAMYEQYF.

This chain uses TRBV7-8 with TRBJ2-1; possible D gene TRBD2, 7 bases. This CDR3 has 13 residues. Germline V lookup: CDR1 SGHVS, CDR2 FQNEAQ. V lost 5 bases to trimming and J lost 15 bases, with 20 bases between them. The chain's CDR3 is CASSTRFAGASFF. The CDR3 DNA follows: TGTGCCAGCAGCACACGTTTCGCGGGGGCCTCGTTCTTC.

This rearrangement joins TRBV5-4 to TRBJ1-1; possibly TRBD1 for D (6 bases). Trimming removed 4 bases at V and 1 base at J, with 23 bases between. Germline V gives CDR1 SGHNT, CDR2 YYREEE (reference sequence). The CDR3 is 18 residues long. DNA for the CDR3: TGTGCCAGCAGCGGGACCAGGGGACCTACCGTGAAGAACACTGAAGCTTTCTTT. The encoded protein is CASSGTRGPTVKNTEAFF.

As concerns this clone: Other DNA sequences in this sample translate to the same CDR3. The chain links TRBV9 to TRBJ2-5, with 8 bases aligning to TRBD1. The CDR3 sequence is 15 residues long. CDR1 is SGDLS, CDR2 YYNGEE, per germline. V gave up 0 bases and J gave up 0 bases; unmatched junction bases: 1. For the CDR3, the DNA is TGTGCCAGCAGCGTAGACAGGGGGTACCAAGAGACCCAGTACTTC. Protein sequence: CASSVDRGYQETQYF.

The gene calls are TRBV14 and TRBJ2-7; TRBD2 aligns across 12 bases. Looked up from germline, CDR1 is SGHDN and CDR2 is FVKESK. J lost 5 bases, V lost 3 bases, and 5 bases had no gene match. The CDR3 has 15 amino acids. The CDR3 reads CASSQTSGSWHEQYF. As DNA, the CDR3 is TGTGCCAGCAGCCAGACTAGCGGGAGTTGGCACGAGCAGTACTTC.